The entry below gives a single T cell receptor (beta chain) sequence along with its context. Its target is unknown. The sample is drawn from a study of siplizumab effects on memory and regulatory T cells. This CDR3 is built from 13 residues. The V end lost 4 bases, the J end lost 6 bases, and 12 bases lay between the germline ends. Germline V gene data show CDR1 as SGHAT and CDR2 as FQNNGV. Study-level findings and limits: Unstimulated subsets accounted for the mapping of only a minor share of the clones that were alloreactive. Proliferating Tregs taken from siplizumab cultures were not shown to have a confirmed suppressive function. Naive T cells seemed more diverse than memory cells; they also seemed major alloresponse contributors.

Measured with immunoSEQ multiplex PCR; TCRdb has only the in-frame clones, and not every one. Here the sample spans 100,000 to 120,000 clones, about 93% being singletons. The sample consisted of CD4+ T cells sorted from blood. The origin of this receptor is a human donor in good health. The V call is TRBV11-2, the J call TRBJ1-2; weak D call: TRBD1 (5 bases). CDR3 DNA: TGTGCCAGCAGCTCAAATGGGGGACATGGCTACACCTTC. Amino acid sequence: CASSSNGGHGYTF.